The TCR beta chain described here comes from a study of shared clonotypes between healthy human individuals. Authors' processing steps: For the immunoSEQ data, sequences were junction-only without quality scores, so filtering differed. Sequencing used immunoSEQ multiplex PCR; TCRdb keeps in-frame clones, though not all of them. The DNA was the basis for D and trimming; V, J and clone size are from that table. The profile shows nearly 500,000 clones, over 60% of them singletons. This clone has just one count. Specimen: PBMCs. This receptor was identified in a woman aged 35 to 49 in good health. Some clones in this sample may be carry-over from other donors' samples.

As DNA, the CDR3 is TGTGCCAGCAGCTTACGTGGCGACGGCTACGAGCAGTACTTC. Translated: CASSLRGDGYEQYF. The chain has TRBV7-2 and TRBJ2-7; the D is unclear. Germline assignment: CDR1 SGHTA and CDR2 FQGNSA. Trimming pared 2 bases from V and 3 bases from J, leaving 11 bases between. The CDR3 length is 14 residues.